One and the same sample provided the 22 T cell receptor beta chains below, sequenced in a study of T cell changes during pregnancy in multiple sclerosis. Some clones are missing from TCRdb's copy, which holds only in-frame ones; the method was immunoSEQ multiplex PCR. The sample gives tens of thousands of clones, around 95% of which show up once; approximately 0.7% is in the top ten. The material sequenced was peripheral blood, taken in the second trimester of pregnancy. Source of these receptors: a female donor in good health, enrolled as a control in a pregnancy study.

The chain uses TRBV2 and TRBJ1-5; TRBD1 matches at 7 bases. V shed 4 bases and J 4 bases; nucleotides not matched to a gene: 10. The CDR3 spans 16 residues. Germline-derived CDR1 and CDR2 are SNHLY and FYNNEI. Here the CDR3 DNA reads TGTGCCAGCAGTGGACAAATGGGACAGCTAAATCAGCCCCAGCATTTT. Its translation: CASSGQMGQLNQPQHF.

This clone has only one observation. The gene calls are TRBV11-3 and TRBJ1-3; D unresolved. CDR3 length: 12 residues. Per germline, CDR1 SGHNT and CDR2 YENEEA. Trimming took 8 bases from V and 2 from J, leaving 7 bases between them. This CDR3 reads CASGSAGNTIYF. In DNA form, the CDR3 reads TGTGCCAGCGGGAGCGCTGGAAACACCATATATTTT.

The chain links TRBV5-1 to TRBJ1-5; possibly TRBD1 for D (5 bases). Germline V gene data show CDR1 as SGHRS and CDR2 as YFSETQ. With 4 bases removed from V and 1 base from J, the gap between germline ends came to 15 bases. This CDR3 comprises 16 residues. CDR3 nucleotides: TGCGCCAGCAGCCTAGGGGCAGGGAACAGCAATCAGCCCCAGCATTTT. Residues: CASSLGAGNSNQPQHF.

J is TRBJ1-2 and V is TRBV12-5; 8 positions agree with TRBD1. J lost 3 bases, V lost 5 bases, and 5 bases had no gene match. CDR1 and CDR2 from the germline V gene are LGHNT and FRNRAP. This CDR3 has 14 residues. The CDR3 loop reads CASGETGAYYGYTF. The DNA of the CDR3 is TGTGCTAGTGGTGAGACAGGGGCTTACTATGGCTACACCTTC. Based on the CDR3 plus reference TRBV12-5 and TRBJ1-2, the full variable domain is DARVTQTPRHKVTEMGQEVTMRCQPILGHNTVFWYRQTMMQGLELLAYFRNRAPLDDSGMPKDRFSAEMPDATLATLKIQPSEPRDSAVYFCASGETGAYYGYTFGSGTRLTVV.

V gene TRBV6-6 combines with J gene TRBJ1-1, with a weak D call TRBD1 (5 bases). Germline V gene data show CDR1 as MNHNY and CDR2 as SVGAGI (reference sequence). Trimming pared 6 bases from V and 5 bases from J, leaving 10 bases between. CDR3 length: 12 residues. CDR3 nucleotide sequence: TGTGCCAGCAGGAAGGACAAGACTGAAGCTTTCTTT. This translates into CASRKDKTEAFF.

The chain joins TRBV19 to TRBJ2-6, with D possibly being TRBD2 (5 bases). CDR3 size: 16 residues. Germline assignment: CDR1 LNHDA and CDR2 SQIVND (reference sequence). V lost 8 bases to trimming and J lost 0 bases, with 14 bases between them. The CDR3 DNA is TGTGCCAGTTCAGTGGACTCCGGCTCTGGGGCCAACGTCCTGACTTTC. It encodes CASSVDSGSGANVLTF.

V usage is TRBV5-1 and J usage is TRBJ1-3, with TRBD1 matching 9 bases. The CDR3 loop spans 17 amino acids. Germline values: CDR1 SGHRS, CDR2 YFSETQ. With V trimmed by 4 bases and J by 8 bases, 16 bases remained unmatched. The CDR3 region is CASSVDGQGTSGHTIYF. The CDR3 nucleotides are TGCGCCAGCAGCGTAGACGGACAGGGGACTTCAGGACACACCATATATTTT.

This chain connects TRBV6-4 to TRBJ1-1; maybe TRBD1 (6 bases). The CDR3 covers 13 residues. Germline V gene sequence: CDR1 MRHNA, CDR2 SNTAGT. Trimming left V 6 bases short and J 8 bases short, with 16 bases between. CDR3 DNA: TGTGCCAGCAGCTCAAGTTCCGGGACAGAAGCTTTCTTT. Its translation is CASSSSSGTEAFF.

The chain uses TRBV2 and TRBJ2-1, with D possibly TRBD2 on 6 matching bases. V was clipped by 5 bases and J by 7 bases, with 21 bases between them. Germline V gene sequence: CDR1 SNHLY, CDR2 FYNNEI. The CDR3 is made up of 16 amino acids. The CDR3 protein is CASSKPDGEDWNEQFF. For the CDR3, the DNA is TGTGCCAGCAGTAAACCGGACGGGGAGGATTGGAATGAGCAGTTCTTC.

The chain is built from TRBV19 and TRBJ1-1; D remains ambiguous. Germline CDR1 is LNHDA and CDR2 is SQIVND (reference sequence). This CDR3 is 13 amino acids long. Between the trimmed V and J ends, which lost 2 bases and 7 bases, there was a span of 11 bases. This chain's CDR3 is CASSIYVGLEAFF. Written as DNA, the CDR3 is TGTGCCAGTAGTATATACGTAGGACTTGAAGCTTTCTTT. The whole variable domain, remainder taken from reference TRBV19 and TRBJ1-1, is DGGITQSPKYLFRKEGQNVTLSCEQNLNHDAMYWYRQDPGQGLRLIYYSQIVNDFQKGDIAEGYSVSREKKESFPLTVTSAQKNPTAFYLCASSIYVGLEAFFGQGTRLTVV.

J is TRBJ2-7 and V is TRBV5-4; the D is unclear. The CDR3 runs to 14 residues. The germline gives CDR1 SGHNT, CDR2 YYREEE (reference sequence). The germline V and J ends were trimmed by 0 bases and 2 bases, with 9 bases remaining between them. The CDR3 loop is CASSLDLNTYEQYF. As DNA, the CDR3 is TGTGCCAGCAGCTTGGACCTCAACACCTACGAGCAGTACTTC.

The V call is TRBV2, the J call TRBJ1-2; no definite D call. V shed 8 bases and J shed 13 bases, with 23 bases lying between them. Germline CDR1 is SNHLY and CDR2 is FYNNEI. The length of the CDR3 is 13 residues. The CDR3 DNA reads as TGTGCCAGCGAAGTTCTCGGGCGGGCTACCTTCACCTTC. Protein product: CASEVLGRATFTF. The full variable domain, completed using reference TRBV2 and TRBJ1-2, is EPEVTQTPSHQVTQMGQEVILRCVPISNHLYFYWYRQILGQKVEFLVSFYNNEISEKSEIFDDQFSVERPDGSNFTLKIRSTKLEDSAMYFCASEVLGRATFTFGSGTRLTVV.

The V gene is TRBV6-5, the J gene TRBJ1-1; 9 nucleotides align to TRBD1. J was trimmed by 4 bases and V by 5 bases; bases with no gene match: 5. The germline CDR1 and CDR2 sequences are MNHEY and SVGAGI. CDR3 length: 14 amino acids. The CDR3 protein is CASSSRDRATEAFF. The DNA of the CDR3 is TGTGCCAGCAGTAGTCGGGACAGGGCCACTGAAGCTTTCTTT.

The rearrangement links TRBV5-1 to TRBJ2-1, with TRBD2 as a possible D gene (6 bases). The germline V gene encodes CDR1 SGHRS and CDR2 YFSETQ. V was trimmed by 6 bases and J by 4 bases, leaving 17 bases between them. The CDR3 sequence is 15 residues long. In DNA form, the CDR3 reads TGCGCCAGCAAGGCTTCGGGGGACGGGTACAATGAGCAGTTCTTC. Protein sequence: CASKASGDGYNEQFF.

The chain recombines TRBV11-3 with TRBJ1-4, with D unresolved. The CDR3 runs to 15 residues. Germline V gives CDR1 SGHNT, CDR2 YENEEA. Trimming shortened V by 6 bases and J by 4 bases, and 15 bases separated the two germline ends. CDR3 nucleotide sequence: TGTGCCAGCAGACTATACCCCGGGGATAATGAAAAACTGTTTTTT. Residues: CASRLYPGDNEKLFF.

The CDR3 bases are TGTGCCTGGAACTCAGGGGAGAAAGGGCAGCCCCAGCATTTT. This gives the protein CAWNSGEKGQPQHF. The rearrangement uses TRBV30 and TRBJ1-5; maybe TRBD1 (6 bases). CDR1 and CDR2 from the germline V gene are GTSNPN and SVGIG (reference sequence). This CDR3 has 14 amino acids. V was pared by 4 bases and J by 7 bases, with 17 bases between.

CDR3 in amino acids: CASSSETSGNEQFF. CDR3 DNA sequence: TGTGCCAGCAGTTCAGAGACTAGCGGTAATGAGCAGTTCTTC. The gene calls are TRBV6-4 and TRBJ2-1; 9 bases match TRBD2. Trimming at V came to 5 bases and at J to 7 bases, leaving 6 bases not matched to a gene. Germline values: CDR1 MRHNA, CDR2 SNTAGT. The CDR3 consists of 14 residues.

This clone was detected only once. V is TRBV27 and J is TRBJ2-5; 8 bases map to TRBD1. CDR1 and CDR2 (germline): MNHEY, SMNVEV (reference sequence). The CDR3 sequence is 13 residues long. Germline trimming cut 6 bases from V and 2 bases from J; bases unmatched to any gene: 2. The CDR3 sequence is CASRGTGQETQYF. The CDR3 nucleotides read TGTGCCAGCAGGGGGACAGGACAAGAGACCCAGTACTTC.

As to this clone: The identical CDR3 is also encoded by other nucleotide sequences in the sample. V gene TRBV14 combines with J gene TRBJ2-1; D not certain. The ends were cut back, 3 bases at V and 0 bases at J, with 6 bases in the middle. Germline V gene data show CDR1 as SGHDN and CDR2 as FVKESK. This CDR3 has 14 amino acids. This CDR3 is CASSHASSYNEQFF. The DNA of the CDR3 is TGTGCCAGCAGCCACGCGAGCTCCTACAATGAGCAGTTCTTC.

The chain carries TRBV30 and TRBJ1-3; no firm D call. V was trimmed by 1 base and J by 4 bases, leaving 17 bases between them. Germline assignment: CDR1 GTSNPN and CDR2 SVGIG (reference sequence). The CDR3 covers 16 residues. The CDR3 loop reads CAWSATFGELGNTIYF. The CDR3 DNA follows: TGTGCCTGGAGTGCAACCTTCGGGGAGCTGGGAAACACCATATATTTT.

This chain uses TRBV19 with TRBJ1-6; D is unresolved. Germline-derived CDR1 and CDR2 are LNHDA and SQIVND (reference sequence). The germline V and J ends were trimmed by 4 bases and 0 bases, with 7 bases remaining between them. This CDR3 region has 15 residues. CDR3 loop: CASSTGGSYNSPLHF. The CDR3, as DNA: TGTGCCAGTAGTACAGGTGGCTCCTATAATTCACCCCTCCACTTT.

The chain links TRBV4-2 to TRBJ1-4; possible D gene TRBD1, 5 bases. The CDR3 has 14 residues. V dropped 6 bases and J dropped 3 bases, with 11 bases sitting between them. Germline assignment: CDR1 LGHNA and CDR2 YNFKEQ. CDR3 in DNA: TGTGCCAGCAGGGGCGGCAGGGCTAATGAAAAACTGTTTTTT. Protein sequence: CASRGGRANEKLFF.